This T cell receptor beta chain was retrieved from a study of human T cells and chemical hapten exposure. Time point specified: patch test 3, about 24 weeks after DPC sensitization. Treatment described: therapeutic diphenylcyclopropenone sensitization with weekly scalp DPC. In TCRdb, the RACE reads were re-called with MiXCR into one record per CDR3 protein. The data show some 110,000 distinct CDR3 sequences, under 40% seen once. Germline V gives CDR1 MGHDK, CDR2 SYGVNS. Trimming cost V 2 bases and J 7 bases, with 17 bases left between them. The CDR3 consists of 15 residues. The TCR comes from a middle-aged man with alopecia areata. Some clones in this sample may be carry-over from other donors' samples. The source material was whole blood, sampled in connection with sensitization to the hapten diphenylcyclopropenone (DPC). J is TRBJ2-5 and V is TRBV25-1; D may be TRBD1 or TRBD2 (5 bases each). As DNA, the CDR3 is TGTGCCAGCAGTGAAACCGGGACCCCTCCCGGGACCCAGTACTTC. Translation: CASSETGTPPGTQYF.